This T cell receptor beta chain was sequenced for a study of beta chain features in type 1 diabetes. Study results and caveats: Highly expressing activated T cells could be over-counted with a cDNA template. Shorter templates might be favored by PCR, equally in patients and controls. In all four CD4+ subsets, TCRB CDR3 length was significantly, moderately reduced in type 1 diabetes.

By way of CD45RO/CCR7/CD25/CD127/CD95/CD27, the CD4+ regulatory, stem cell-like memory, central memory and naive cells were sorted. Each sorted population was over 95% pure. The whole isolated RNA underwent reverse transcription, so sequencing captured expressed TCRB transcripts. Clones were sequenced by immunoSEQ multiplex PCR, and TCRdb holds only the in-frame ones, with some missing. The table has 500,000 to 800,000 clones, under 15% seen once. Germline CDR1 is SNHLY and CDR2 is FYNNEI. The V segment lost 4 bases and the J segment 8 bases; nucleotides outside the gene matches: 5. The length of the CDR3 is 14 residues. Regarding this clone: Antigen unknown.

The specimen was naive CD4+ T cells from blood. The chain recombines TRBV2 with TRBJ2-1; 10 bases line up with TRBD2. The source of this sequence is a man between 25 and 39 years old with type 1 diabetes. The CDR3 DNA is TGTGCCAGCAGTGGGGCTAGCGGGGGCTATGAGCAGTTCTTC. It codes for CASSGASGGYEQFF.